This T cell receptor beta chain was observed in a study of cytomegalovirus exposure and HLA in healthy donors. Germline-derived CDR1 and CDR2 are SGHRS and YFSETQ. The CDR3 has 12 residues. V lost 0 bases and J lost 6, with 5 bases in between. The assay was immunoSEQ multiplex PCR, and TCRdb's table has in-frame clones only and misses some. Of about 130,000 clones in the sample, about 96% were seen once. Whole-study findings and limits: Most TCR sequences were rare, but some public TCRs occurred in many donors. Associated with cytomegalovirus, according to the listing, were 164 TCR beta chains.

As for this clone: Its specificity is not known.

The donors were in the 120-subject validation cohort, distinct from the 666-subject first cohort. Sequencing was performed on PBMCs. The TCR sequence derives from a man aged 18 to 29 in good health and CMV-seronegative. The chain couples TRBV5-1 to TRBJ2-3; no definite D call. CDR3 bases: TGCGCCAGCAGCTTGGGTCAGGATACGCAGTATTTT. Encoded protein: CASSLGQDTQYF. The variable domain in full, with the rest retrieved from reference TRBV5-1 and TRBJ2-3, is KAGVTQTPRYLIKTRGQQVTLSCSPISGHRSVSWYQQTPGQGLQFLFEYFSETQRNKGNFPGRFSGRQFSNSRSEMNVSTLELGDSALYLCASSLGQDTQYFGPGTRLTVL.